This T cell receptor beta chain was retrieved from a study of technical replicates of blood from a few donors. Germline CDR1 and CDR2: SGHVS and FQNEAQ. There are 16 residues in the CDR3. The V end was cut by 5 bases, the J end by 10 bases, with 23 bases between. Clones were read by immunoSEQ multiplex PCR, and TCRdb kept only the in-frame ones, dropping some. The sample carries 65,000 to 80,000 clones, 96% recorded once. The TCR comes from a human donor in good health. The genes are TRBV7-8 and TRBJ1-4, with D possibly being TRBD1 (5 bases). Sample: T cells isolated from PBMCs. The CDR3 protein is CASSLLGGIQDGKLFF. DNA of the CDR3: TGTGCCAGCAGCCTCCTCGGGGGGATCCAGGACGGAAAACTGTTTTTT.